This TCR beta chain was profiled in a study of cytomegalovirus exposure and HLA in healthy donors. The length of the CDR3 is 11 residues. Germline values: CDR1 DFQATT, CDR2 SNEGSKA (reference sequence). About this clone itself: The antigen remains unidentified.

Overall study findings and caveats: Reports described diagnosis of cytomegalovirus status by the classifier as highly specific and sensitive. Despite most TCR sequences being rare, some public TCRs occurred in many donors.

Use of 60 Vbeta and 13 Jbeta primers characterized the PCR. The method was immunoSEQ multiplex PCR; TCRdb's version includes in-frame clones alone and lacks a portion of them. This repertoire shows about 92,000 clones, 84% found once; its top ten account for 5.6%. Healthy bone marrow donors formed the donor group. This chain uses TRBV20-1 with TRBJ2-7; D possibly corresponds to TRBD2 (5 bases). Sequenced material: PBMCs. The source of this sequence is a woman aged 18-29 years in good health and CMV-seropositive. The CDR3 nucleotides read TGCAGCATGGGGTCGGGGTACGAGCAGTACTTC. The encoded protein is CSMGSGYEQYF.